This T cell receptor beta chain is drawn from a study of cytomegalovirus exposure and HLA in healthy donors. At the level of the study: A later analysis reported the approximately 120 validation repertoires used the same platform as the approximately 660 first-cohort repertoires.

Note on this clone: Its antigen is not identified.

Findings of the study overall: Cytomegalovirus association was listed for around 170 TCR beta chains.

The table came from immunoSEQ multiplex PCR; TCRdb's copy has only in-frame clones and leaves some out. The sample yields about 280,000 clones, around 86% seen once. The germline V gene has CDR1 SGHRS and CDR2 YFSETQ. There are 12 residues in the CDR3. Trimming removed 4 bases at V and 2 bases at J, with 6 bases between. Sequenced material: PBMCs. The chain employs TRBV5-1 and TRBJ2-5; D remains ambiguous. The source is a woman aged 18-30 years in good health and CMV-seronegative. The CDR3 nucleotides read TGCGCCAGCAGCCCCCCACAAGAGACCCAGTACTTC. It codes for CASSPPQETQYF.